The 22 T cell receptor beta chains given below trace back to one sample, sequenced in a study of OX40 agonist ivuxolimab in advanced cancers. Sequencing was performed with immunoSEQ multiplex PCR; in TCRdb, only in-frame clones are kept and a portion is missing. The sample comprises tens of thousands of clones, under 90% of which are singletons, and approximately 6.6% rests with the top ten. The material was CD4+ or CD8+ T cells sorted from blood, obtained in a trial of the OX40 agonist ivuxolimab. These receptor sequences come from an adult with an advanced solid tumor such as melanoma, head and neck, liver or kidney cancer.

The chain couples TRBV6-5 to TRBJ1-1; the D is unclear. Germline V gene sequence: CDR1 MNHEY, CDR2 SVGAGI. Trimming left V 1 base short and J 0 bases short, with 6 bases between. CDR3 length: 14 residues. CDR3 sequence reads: CASSYFSMNTEAFF. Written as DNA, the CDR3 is TGTGCCAGCAGTTACTTCAGCATGAACACTGAAGCTTTCTTT.

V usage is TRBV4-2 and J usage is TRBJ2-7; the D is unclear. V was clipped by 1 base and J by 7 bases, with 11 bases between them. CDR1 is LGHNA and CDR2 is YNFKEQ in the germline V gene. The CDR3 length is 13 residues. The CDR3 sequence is CASSQASPWEQYF. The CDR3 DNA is TGTGCCAGCAGCCAAGCCTCACCCTGGGAGCAGTACTTC.

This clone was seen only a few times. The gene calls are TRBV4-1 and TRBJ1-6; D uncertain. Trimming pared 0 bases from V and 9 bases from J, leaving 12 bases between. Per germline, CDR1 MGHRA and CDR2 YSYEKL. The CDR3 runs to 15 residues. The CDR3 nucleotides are TGCGCCAGCAGCCAAGATCAGGACGGATTTTCACCCCTCCACTTT. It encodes CASSQDQDGFSPLHF.

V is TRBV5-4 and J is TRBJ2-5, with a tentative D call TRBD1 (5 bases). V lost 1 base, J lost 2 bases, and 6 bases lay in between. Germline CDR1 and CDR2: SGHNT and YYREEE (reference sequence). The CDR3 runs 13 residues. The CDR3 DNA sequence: TGTGCCAGCAGCTTGCGACAGCAAGAGACCCAGTACTTC. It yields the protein CASSLRQQETQYF.

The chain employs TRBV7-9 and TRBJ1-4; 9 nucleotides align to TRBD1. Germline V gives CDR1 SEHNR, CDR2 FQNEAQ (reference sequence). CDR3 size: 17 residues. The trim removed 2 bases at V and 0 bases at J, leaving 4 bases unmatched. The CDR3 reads CASSLWDRVSTNEKLFF. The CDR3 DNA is TGTGCCAGCAGCTTATGGGACAGGGTTTCAACTAATGAAAAACTGTTTTTT. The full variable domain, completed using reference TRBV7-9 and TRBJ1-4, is DTGVSQNPRHKITKRGQNVTFRCDPISEHNRLYWYRQTLGQGPEFLTYFQNEAQLEKSRLLSDRFSAERPKGSFSTLEIQRTEQGDSAMYLCASSLWDRVSTNEKLFFGSGTQLSVL.

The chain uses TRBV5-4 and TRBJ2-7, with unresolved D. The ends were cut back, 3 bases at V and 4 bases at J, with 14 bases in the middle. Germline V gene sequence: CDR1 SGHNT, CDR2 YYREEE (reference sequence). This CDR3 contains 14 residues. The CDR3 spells CASSSPTGRYEQYF. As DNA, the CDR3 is TGTGCCAGCAGCTCCCCGACCGGCCGGTACGAGCAGTACTTC.

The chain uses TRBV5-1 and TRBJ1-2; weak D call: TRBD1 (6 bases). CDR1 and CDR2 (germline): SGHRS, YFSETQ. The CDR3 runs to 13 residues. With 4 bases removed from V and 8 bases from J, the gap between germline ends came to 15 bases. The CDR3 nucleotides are TGCGCCAGCAGCCCCGGGGGGGCACTGGGCTACACCTTC. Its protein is CASSPGGALGYTF.

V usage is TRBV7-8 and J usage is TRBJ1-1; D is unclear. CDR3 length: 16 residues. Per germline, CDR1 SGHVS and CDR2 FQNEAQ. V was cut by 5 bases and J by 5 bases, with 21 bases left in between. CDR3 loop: CASSPTVRIQSTEAFF. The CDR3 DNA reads TGTGCCAGCAGCCCCACGGTAAGGATCCAGAGTACTGAAGCTTTCTTT.

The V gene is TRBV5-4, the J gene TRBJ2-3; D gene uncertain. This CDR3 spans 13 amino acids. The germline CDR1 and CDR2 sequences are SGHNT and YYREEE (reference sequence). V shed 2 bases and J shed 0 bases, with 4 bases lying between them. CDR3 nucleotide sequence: TGTGCCAGCAGCTTAACTAGCACAGATACGCAGTATTTT. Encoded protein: CASSLTSTDTQYF.

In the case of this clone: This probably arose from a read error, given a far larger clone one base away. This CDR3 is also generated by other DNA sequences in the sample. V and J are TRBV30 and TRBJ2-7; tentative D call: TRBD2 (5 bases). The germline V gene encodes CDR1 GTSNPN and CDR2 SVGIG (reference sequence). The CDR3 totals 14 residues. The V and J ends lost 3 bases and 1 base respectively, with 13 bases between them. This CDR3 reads CAWRERTGSYEQYF. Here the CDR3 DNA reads TGTGCCTGGAGGGAGAGGACGGGGTCCTACGAGCAGTACTTC.

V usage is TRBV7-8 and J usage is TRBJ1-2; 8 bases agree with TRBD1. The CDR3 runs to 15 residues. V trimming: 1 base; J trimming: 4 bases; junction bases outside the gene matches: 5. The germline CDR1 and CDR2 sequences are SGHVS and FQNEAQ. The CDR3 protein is CASSLGRTGGYGYTF. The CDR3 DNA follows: TGTGCCAGCAGCTTAGGCAGAACAGGGGGCTATGGCTACACCTTC.

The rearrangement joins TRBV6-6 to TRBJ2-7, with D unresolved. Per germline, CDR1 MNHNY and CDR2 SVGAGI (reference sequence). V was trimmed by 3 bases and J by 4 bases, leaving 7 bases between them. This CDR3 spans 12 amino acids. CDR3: CASSYLKYEQYF. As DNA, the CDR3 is TGTGCCAGCAGTTATTTAAAGTACGAGCAGTACTTC.

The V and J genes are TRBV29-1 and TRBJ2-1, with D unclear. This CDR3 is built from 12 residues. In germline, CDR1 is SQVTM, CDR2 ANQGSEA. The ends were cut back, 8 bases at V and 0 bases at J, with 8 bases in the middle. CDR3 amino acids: CSLGDSYNEQFF. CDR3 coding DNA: TGCAGCCTAGGTGACTCCTACAATGAGCAGTTCTTC.

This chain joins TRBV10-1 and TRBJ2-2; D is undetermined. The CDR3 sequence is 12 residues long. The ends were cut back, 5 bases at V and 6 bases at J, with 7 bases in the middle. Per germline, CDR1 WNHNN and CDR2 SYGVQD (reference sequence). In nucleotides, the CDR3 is TGCGCCAGCAGTCGTGGCCCCGGGGAGCTGTTTTTT. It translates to CASSRGPGELFF.

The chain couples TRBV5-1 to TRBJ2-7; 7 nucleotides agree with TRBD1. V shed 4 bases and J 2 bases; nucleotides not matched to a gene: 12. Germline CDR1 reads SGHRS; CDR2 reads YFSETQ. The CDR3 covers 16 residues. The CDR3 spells CASSGQGQRIAYEQYF. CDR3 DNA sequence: TGCGCCAGCAGCGGGCAGGGACAGCGGATAGCCTACGAGCAGTACTTC. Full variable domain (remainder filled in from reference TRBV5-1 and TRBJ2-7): KAGVTQTPRYLIKTRGQQVTLSCSPISGHRSVSWYQQTPGQGLQFLFEYFSETQRNKGNFPGRFSGRQFSNSRSEMNVSTLELGDSALYLCASSGQGQRIAYEQYFGPGTRLTVT.

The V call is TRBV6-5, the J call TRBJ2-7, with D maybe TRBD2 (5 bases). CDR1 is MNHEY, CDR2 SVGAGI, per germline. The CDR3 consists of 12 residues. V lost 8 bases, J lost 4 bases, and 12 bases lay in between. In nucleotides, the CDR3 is TGTGCCAGCGCGAGCGGTCCTTACGAGCAGTACTTC. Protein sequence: CASASGPYEQYF.

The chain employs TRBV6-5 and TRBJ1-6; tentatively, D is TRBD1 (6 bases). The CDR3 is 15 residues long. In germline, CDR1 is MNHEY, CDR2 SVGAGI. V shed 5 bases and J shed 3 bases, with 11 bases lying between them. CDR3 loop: CASSIQGFYNSPLHF. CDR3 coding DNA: TGTGCCAGCAGTATACAGGGCTTCTATAATTCACCCCTCCACTTT.

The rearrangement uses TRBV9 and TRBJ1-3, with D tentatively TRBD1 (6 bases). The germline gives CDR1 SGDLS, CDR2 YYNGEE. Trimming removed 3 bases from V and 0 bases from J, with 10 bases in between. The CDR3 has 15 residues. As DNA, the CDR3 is TGTGCCAGCAGCGAGGAGGGGGTCTCTGGAAACACCATATATTTT. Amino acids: CASSEEGVSGNTIYF.

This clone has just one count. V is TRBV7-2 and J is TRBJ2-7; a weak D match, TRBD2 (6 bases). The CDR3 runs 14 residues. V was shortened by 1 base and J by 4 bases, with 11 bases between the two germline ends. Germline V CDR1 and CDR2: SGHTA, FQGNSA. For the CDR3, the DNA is TGTGCCAGCAGCTTAGATGCGGGGTGGTACGAGCAGTACGTC. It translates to CASSLDAGWYEQYV.

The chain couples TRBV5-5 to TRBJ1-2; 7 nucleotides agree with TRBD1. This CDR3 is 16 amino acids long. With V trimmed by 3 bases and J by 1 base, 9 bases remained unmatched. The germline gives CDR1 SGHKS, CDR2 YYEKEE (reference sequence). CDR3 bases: TGTGCCAGCAGCTACCAAGACAGGGCCGATAACTATGGCTACACCTTC. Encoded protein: CASSYQDRADNYGYTF.

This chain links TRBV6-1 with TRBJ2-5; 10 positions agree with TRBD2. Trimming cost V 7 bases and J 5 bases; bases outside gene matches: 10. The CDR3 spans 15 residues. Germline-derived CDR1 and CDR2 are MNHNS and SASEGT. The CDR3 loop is CASTSLAGVWETQYF. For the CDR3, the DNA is TGTGCCAGCACCTCTCTAGCGGGAGTCTGGGAGACCCAGTACTTC.

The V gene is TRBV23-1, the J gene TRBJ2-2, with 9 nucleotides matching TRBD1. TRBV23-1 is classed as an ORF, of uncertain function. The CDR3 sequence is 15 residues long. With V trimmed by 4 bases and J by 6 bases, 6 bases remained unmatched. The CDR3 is CASSLRDRVAGELFF. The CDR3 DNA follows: TGCGCCAGCAGTCTACGGGACAGGGTGGCCGGGGAGCTGTTTTTT.